This T cell receptor beta chain was identified in a study of cytomegalovirus exposure and HLA in healthy donors (dated by TCRdb to 2016 to 2017). At the level of the whole study: An earlier analysis of more than 550 of the donors reported 250 to 300 Gb of sequence data and 100 million to 120 million unique TCR beta sequences obtained from about 170 million T cells. About five DR-DQ haplotypes were treated as single units for association and clustering because of strong linkage in the cohort. An earlier analysis of about 620 of the donors applied high-throughput TCR beta sequencing to assess whether each TCR beta V gene segment acted as functional or pseudogenic. In a later analysis, previously published TCR beta repertoires from 550 to 750 donors were re-analyzed and high-resolution HLA genotyping was added so that TCR occurrence patterns could be studied. Of the roughly 410 genotyped donors, 81% were placed in the genetic ancestry cluster associated with self-reported Caucasian donors. All discovery cohort repertoires had been generated using a single sequencing platform. Besides the first cohort of under 700 subjects, a separate validation cohort made up of 120 different subjects was used. Typing coverage varied by locus: roughly 620-640 donors for A, B, C, DRB1 and DQB1; roughly 510 for DQA1; around 570 for DPA1; some 470 for DPB1. A later genetic analysis took genome-wide SNP genotypes for about 55% of the roughly 670 donors and used that subset as a discovery cohort. The study combined high-throughput TCR immunosequencing, statistical association of individual TCRs with disease status, and machine learning to predict cytomegalovirus infection status. On average, roughly 200,000 unique TCR beta nucleotide sequences were sequenced per donor among some 430 genotyped donors of the cohort, with roughly 18% of those sequences being non-productive. Roughly 300 gigabases of sequencing data and approximately 84 million unique TCR sequences were included in an early release covering over 600 HLA-typed donors. In the later analysis, no new phenotypic data were used to find candidate immune exposures; instead, reliance was placed on TCR beta sequences and their occurrence across donors. The T cell repertoires of under 750 subjects were profiled by immunosequencing and related to cytomegalovirus serostatus. The study was designed to test whether signatures of past pathogen exposure could be identified by cataloging public T cell receptors. Donor age, sex, ethnicity and CMV serostatus were compiled together with the repertoire data. Class I and class II HLA loci were covered by the typing at four-digit resolution.

Concerning this clone: What this receptor recognizes is not known. Per-base quality was not reported, and no clone a single base away is much larger than it.

The study at large found these results: Because HLA typing was unavailable for some donors at each locus, only the typed subset was used in association tests. In a later analysis, the rate of TCR association differed among HLA loci, with DRB1 alleles having the most associated TCRs and HLA-C alleles having the fewest. Assigning TCR associations to individual alleles was difficult when HLA alleles, especially DR and DQ, strongly co-occurred. The classifier was reported to diagnose cytomegalovirus status with high specificity and sensitivity in both the original and validation cohorts. According to the authors, the approach could potentially be generalized to other disease states and immunological phenotypes. Most TCR sequences were seen in very few donors, while some public TCRs were found in many individuals. A cluster of highly shared sequence variants was judged likely to represent a technical artifact of the sequencing pipeline. The only immune exposure information available for the cohort was CMV serostatus. A later analysis associated 15,000 or so TCR beta sequences with specific HLA alleles at a false discovery rate of 0.05. Linkage disequilibrium might explain the correlated functional status among segregating V segments, but an unknown experimental factor could not be excluded. A total of 150 to 200 TCR beta chains were listed by the study as associated with cytomegalovirus. An earlier analysis of approximately 530 of the donors showed that most TCR beta V segments appeared in productive rearrangements either about 87% or about 30% of the time, which broadly matched IMGT annotations. The 87-base-pair reads could not distinguish some IMGT-functional V segments, including TRBV6-2 and TRBV6-3, so those segments were excluded. A later genetic analysis associated a missense DCLRE1C variant with V-gene and J-gene trimming of TCR beta chains, and an independent cohort replicated the association. A further reported finding was that TCR beta sequences accurately predicted the HLA-A and HLA-B alleles for most subjects in the first cohort. In vitro tests confirmed that three of the cytomegalovirus-associated TCR beta chains recognize cytomegalovirus antigens. The presence/absence analyses assumed that sequencing depth was roughly uniform across donors, and that assumption may not be true. Because counts were too low, some 16 rarely observed V segments, including chromosome 9 orphons, were excluded from the earlier analysis of some 590 of the donors. In a later analysis, most CMV-associated TCR beta chains were found to appear HLA-restricted, with HLA associations seemingly driven largely by CMV exposure. In this cohort, only TCR beta chains were sequenced, and detectable features were limited by the absence of alpha or paired-chain data. In a later analysis, HLA-associated TCR beta chains were found to be more clonally expanded and to have lower generation probabilities than equally common non-associated chains. In a later genetic analysis, fewer N-insertions in productive TCRs were reported among donors in an Asian-associated ancestry cluster than the roughly 700-donor mean. A later analysis reported that several top co-occurrence clusters appeared linked to parvovirus B19, influenza, CMV and Epstein-Barr virus.

V is pruned by 5 bases and J by 5 bases, leaving 13 bases of the junction without a gene match. From the germline V gene (reference sequence), CDR1 is SEHNR and CDR2 is FQNEAQ. The CDR3 sequence holds 17 residues, the cysteine and phenylalanine included. Only the CDR3 region is kept as DNA, spanning 51 bases read in frame from base 1. Library prep was done by the immunoSEQ multiplex PCR assay. The multiplex PCR relied on a mix of 60 forward primers for TCR Vbeta segments and 13 reverse primers for TCR Jbeta segments. The CDR3 region of rearranged TCR beta genes was amplified from genomic DNA with a multiplex PCR assay. The Illumina HiSeq System was used to sequence the amplified TCR beta libraries as 87-base-pair reads. The original methods were these. Across the roughly 700 repertoires, a later analysis counted approximately 83 million unique TCR beta chains, approximately 10 million of which were shared by at least two donors. Raw reads were error-corrected and collapsed into unique sequences with a nearest-neighbor algorithm that merged closely related sequences to remove PCR and sequencing errors. To assign V, D and J gene segments, CDR3 sequences were aligned to IMGT reference sequences. For a sequence to be retained, at least a six-nucleotide match to both a V gene segment and a J gene segment was required. A rearrangement counted as productive if the CDR3 had no stop codons and remained in frame with V and J, and every other rearrangement counted as non-productive. Following IMGT convention, CDR3 was defined as the stretch from the second conserved V-encoded cysteine up to the conserved J-encoded phenylalanine. In an earlier analysis of approximately 590 of the donors, sequences lacking an unambiguous match to a single V gene segment were excluded. An earlier analysis of roughly 590 of the donors called V segments functional above 56.7% productive rearrangements and segregating when the between-donor standard deviation exceeded 5%. A statistical classification framework was built for diagnosing cytomegalovirus status from the catalog of TCR beta chain sequences. In a later analysis, V and J genes were assigned by comparing TCR nucleotide sequences against IMGT/GENE-DB human TR gene sequences. The TCRdist pipeline was used in a later analysis to assign CDR3 sequences and most-parsimonious VDJ recombination scenarios. A later analysis defined each TCR beta chain by its CDR3 amino acid sequence plus V-gene family, and excluded reads lacking a unique V-gene family. To address suspected cross-contamination and a sequencing artifact, a later analysis removed approximately 590 highly shared, low-generation-probability nucleotide sequences. In a later analysis, a clonal expansion index was calculated for each public chain from normalized within-repertoire ranks of inferred template counts. In a later analysis, generation probabilities were computed using a VDJ recombination model fitted to out-of-frame rearrangements, and the results were checked against IGoR. Hypergeometric tests were used in a later analysis to score TCR-TCR, TCR-HLA and TCR-CMV co-occurrence, with a repertoire-size bias correction applied to the TCR pairs. To estimate false discovery rates, a later analysis permuted the HLA or CMV assignments 20 times. In a later analysis, co-occurring TCRs were grouped using DBSCAN, with TCRdist sequence similarity added in when clustering inside HLA-allele-positive subsets. Repertoires with fewer than 30,000 or more than 120,000 public chains were left out of co-occurrence clustering, as were about five repertoires with anomalous nucleotide sharing. Entries here come from immuneACCESS through TCRdb and include only in-frame sequences with V and J called. Some clones fail to appear in such tables; in the studies checked, an unresolved V gene covers under half of the shortfall, and the cause of the remainder is unknown. D and trimming were read from the DNA, whereas the V and J calls and clone size are those reported in that table. The sample table contains under 200,000 clones; only one count was recorded for roughly 79% of them. The ten most abundant clones make up about 1.9% of the sample.

The cohort comprised 710 or so healthy bone marrow donors. At the time of sampling, all cohort members were nominally healthy, though unrecorded immune exposures were likely present. The donor was CMV seronegative and belonged to the group of 352 seronegative cohort members. A peripheral blood sample was collected from each donor, and TCR beta sequencing was performed on peripheral blood mononuclear cells. Genomic DNA was extracted from the blood cell samples with the Qiagen DNeasy Blood Extraction Kit. Sequenced sample: PBMCs. This sequence originates from a man under 40 in good health and CMV-seronegative. Recombination joined TRBV7-9 with TRBJ2-3, with TRBD2 matching 10 junction bases. The CDR3 amino acid sequence is: CASSPGSLAGGRDTQYF. The DNA sequence reads TGTGCCAGCAGCCCAGGAAGCTTAGCGGGAGGAAGAGATACGCAGTATTTT.